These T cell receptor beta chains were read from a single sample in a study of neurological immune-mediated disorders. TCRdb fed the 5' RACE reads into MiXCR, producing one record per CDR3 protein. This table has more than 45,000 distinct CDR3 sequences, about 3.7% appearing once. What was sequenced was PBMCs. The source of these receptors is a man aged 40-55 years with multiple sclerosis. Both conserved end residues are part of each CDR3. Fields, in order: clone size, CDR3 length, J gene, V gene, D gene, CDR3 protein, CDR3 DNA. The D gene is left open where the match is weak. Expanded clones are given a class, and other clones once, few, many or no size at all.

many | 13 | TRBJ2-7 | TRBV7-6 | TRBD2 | CASSHDGGGEQYF | TGTGCCAGCAGCCACGACGGGGGGGGCGAGCAGTACTTC
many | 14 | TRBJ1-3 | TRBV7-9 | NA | CASSLEGTGNTIYF | TGTGCCAGCAGCTTAGAAGGGACCGGAAACACCATATATTTT
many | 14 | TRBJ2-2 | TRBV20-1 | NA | CSAIMGVNTGELFF | TGCAGTGCTATTATGGGGGTTAACACCGGGGAGCTGTTTTTT
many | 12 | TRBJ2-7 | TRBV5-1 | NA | CASSLGVYEQYF | TGCGCCAGCAGCTTGGGGGTTTACGAGCAGTACTTC
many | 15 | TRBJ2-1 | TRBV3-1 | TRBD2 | CASSPSGYPYNEQFF | TGTGCCAGCAGCCCTAGCGGGTACCCCTACAATGAGCAGTTCTTC
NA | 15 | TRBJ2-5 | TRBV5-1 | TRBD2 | CASSLPGGGQETQYF | TGCGCCAGCAGCTTGCCGGGAGGGGGCCAAGAGACCCAGTACTTC
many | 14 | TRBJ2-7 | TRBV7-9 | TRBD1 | CASRTDRGPYEQYF | TGTGCCAGCAGAACGGACAGGGGGCCGTACGAGCAGTACTTC
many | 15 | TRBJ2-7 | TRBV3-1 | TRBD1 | CASSEGQGRTYEQYF | TGTGCCAGCAGCGAAGGACAGGGGCGCACCTACGAGCAGTACTTC
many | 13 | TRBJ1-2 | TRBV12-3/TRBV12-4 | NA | CASSLSQVYGYTF | TGTGCCAGCAGTTTATCACAGGTCTATGGCTACACCTTC
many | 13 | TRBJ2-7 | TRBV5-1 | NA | CASSRDGMDEQYF | TGCGCCAGCAGCAGGGACGGAATGGACGAGCAGTACTTC
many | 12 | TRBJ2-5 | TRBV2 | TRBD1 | CASGTVQETQYF | TGTGCCAGCGGGACAGTCCAAGAGACCCAGTACTTC
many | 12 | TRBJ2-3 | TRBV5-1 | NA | CASSPSTDTQYF | TGCGCCAGCAGCCCCAGCACAGATACGCAGTATTTT
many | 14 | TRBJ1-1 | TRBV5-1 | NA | CASSLEGRPTEAFF | TGCGCCAGCAGCTTGGAGGGGCGCCCCACTGAAGCTTTCTTT
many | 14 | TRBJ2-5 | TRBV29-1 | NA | CSVPPRLGGETQYF | TGCAGCGTCCCCCCTCGTCTTGGAGGGGAGACCCAGTACTTC
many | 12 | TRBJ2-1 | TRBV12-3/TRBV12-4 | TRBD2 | CASSLGAGEQFF | TGTGCCAGCAGTTTGGGAGCGGGGGAGCAGTTCTTC
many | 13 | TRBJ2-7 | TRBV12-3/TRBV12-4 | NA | CASRMLRDTEQYF | TGTGCCAGCAGAATGTTACGGGACACGGAGCAGTACTTC
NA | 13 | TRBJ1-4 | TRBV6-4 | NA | CVTPGSTNEKLFF | TGTGTCACCCCCGGGTCAACTAATGAAAAACTGTTTTTT
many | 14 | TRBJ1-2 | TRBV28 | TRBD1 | CASRSGQALGGYTF | TGTGCCAGCAGATCCGGACAGGCCCTGGGGGGCTACACCTTC
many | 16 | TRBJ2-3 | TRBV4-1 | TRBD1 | CASSLGQGLGTDTQYF | TGCGCCAGCAGCCTGGGACAGGGTTTGGGCACAGATACGCAGTATTTT
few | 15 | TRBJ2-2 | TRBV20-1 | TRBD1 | CSASAAGGVFGELFF | TGCAGTGCTAGTGCGGCAGGGGGTGTGTTCGGGGAGCTGTTTTTT
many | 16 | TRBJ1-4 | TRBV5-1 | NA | CASSLDRDVPNEKLFF | TGCGCCAGCAGCTTGGACAGGGACGTGCCTAATGAAAAACTGTTTTTT
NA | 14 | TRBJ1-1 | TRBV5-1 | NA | CASSSNPRNTEAFF | TGCGCCAGCAGCTCAAATCCGCGGAACACTGAAGCTTTCTTT
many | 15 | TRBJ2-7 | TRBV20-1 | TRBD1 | CSAARSGTGRNEQYF | TGCAGTGCTGCTCGATCCGGGACAGGGAGGAACGAGCAGTACTTC
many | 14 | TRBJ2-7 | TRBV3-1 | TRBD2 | CASSIGTSGYEQYF | TGTGCCAGCAGCATCGGGACTAGCGGCTACGAGCAGTACTTC
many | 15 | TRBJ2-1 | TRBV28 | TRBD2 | CASSGTSGDYNEQFF | TGTGCCAGCAGTGGGACTAGCGGGGACTACAATGAGCAGTTCTTC
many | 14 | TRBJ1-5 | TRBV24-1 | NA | CATSDDGSNQPQNF | TGTGCCACCAGTGACGACGGTAGCAATCAGCCCCAGAATTTT
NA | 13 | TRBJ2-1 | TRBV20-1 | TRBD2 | CSGRGVFYNEQFF | TGCAGTGGCCGGGGGGTCTTTTACAATGAGCAGTTCTTC
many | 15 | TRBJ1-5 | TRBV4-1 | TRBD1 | CASSQEVTGDQPQNF | TGCGCCAGCAGCCAAGAGGTGACAGGGGATCAGCCCCAGAATTTT
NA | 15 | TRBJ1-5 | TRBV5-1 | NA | CASSLEGAPNQPQNF | TGCGCCAGCAGCTTGGAGGGCGCCCCCAATCAGCCCCAGAATTTT
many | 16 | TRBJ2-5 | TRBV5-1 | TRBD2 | CASSVTTSGIQETQYF | TGCGCCAGCAGCGTAACGACTAGCGGTATTCAAGAGACCCAGTACTTC
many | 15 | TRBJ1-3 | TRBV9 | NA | CASSVGGNPGNTIYF | TGTGCCAGCAGCGTAGGAGGGAACCCTGGAAACACCATATATTTT
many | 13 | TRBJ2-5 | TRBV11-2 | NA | CASSPWGEETQYF | TGTGCCAGCAGCCCTTGGGGGGAAGAGACCCAGTACTTC
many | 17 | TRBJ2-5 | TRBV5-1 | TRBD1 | CASSWREGTGAQETQYF | TGCGCCAGCAGCTGGCGTGAGGGGACAGGAGCACAAGAGACCCAGTACTTC
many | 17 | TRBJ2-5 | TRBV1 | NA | CTSSQDREMVLRETQYF | TGCACCAGCAGCCAAGATAGGGAGATGGTCCTTCGAGAGACCCAGTACTTC
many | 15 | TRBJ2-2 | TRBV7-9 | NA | CASSLGSSNTGELFF | TGTGCCAGCAGCTTAGGCTCCTCGAACACCGGGGAGCTGTTTTTT
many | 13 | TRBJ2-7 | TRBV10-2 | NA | CAAASSAWYEQYF | TGCGCCGCAGCTAGCAGTGCGTGGTACGAGCAGTACTTC
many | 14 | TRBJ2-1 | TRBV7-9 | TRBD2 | CASSPGLALYEQFF | TGTGCCAGCAGCCCGGGACTAGCCTTATATGAGCAGTTCTTC
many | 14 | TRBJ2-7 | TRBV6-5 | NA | CASSYSTETYEQYF | TGTGCCAGCAGTTACTCGACAGAAACCTACGAGCAGTACTTC
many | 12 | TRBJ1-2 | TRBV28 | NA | CASINRSYGYTF | TGTGCCAGCATAAACCGGAGCTATGGCTACACCTTC
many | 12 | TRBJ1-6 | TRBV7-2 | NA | CASSLGATPLHF | TGTGCCAGCAGCTTAGGTGCCACACCCCTCCACTTT
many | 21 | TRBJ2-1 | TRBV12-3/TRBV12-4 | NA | CASSFTRISVFSLPPITEQFF | TGTGCCAGCAGTTTCACCCGTATCTCGGTATTTTCTCTCCCCCCGATTACTGAGCAGTTCTTC
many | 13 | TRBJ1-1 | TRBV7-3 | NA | CASSQGPNTEAFF | TGTGCCAGCAGCCAGGGACCGAACACTGAAGCTTTCTTT
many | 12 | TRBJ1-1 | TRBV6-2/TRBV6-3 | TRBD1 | CATQDRDTEAFF | TGTGCCACCCAGGACAGGGACACTGAAGCTTTCTTT